The sequence of this T cell receptor beta chain was determined in a study of T cell responses to AZD1222 COVID-19 vaccine. Study overall: Pooled in the analysis were second doses at about 4 or about 12 weeks. Overall study findings and caveats: It should be noted that donors were predominantly white British and more often female, and clonal diversity was possibly underestimated. The study found vaccine-associated CD4 TCRs spanning spike, dominant at 160-218 and 743-854. In the spike-specific TCR repertoire, nearly half reportedly target unmutated variant regions.

Assay: immunoSEQ multiplex PCR; the TCRdb copy retains only in-frame clones and omits some. This sample has 95,000 to 150,000 clones, with more than 80% found just once. Germline V CDR1 and CDR2: SGHAT, FQDESV (reference sequence). V dropped 4 bases and J dropped 7; count of bases not matched to a gene: 6. The CDR3 length is 14 residues. As for this clone: The target antigen is unknown.

The chain is built from TRBV11-1 and TRBJ2-2; 7 nucleotides align to TRBD1. Material: peripheral blood, obtained on day 0 of AZD1222 vaccination. The sequence came from an adult in good health. CDR3 in DNA: TGTGCCAGCAGCTCTAACAGGGGTAGCGGGGAGCTGTTTTTT. This gives the protein CASSSNRGSGELFF.